A selection of T cell receptor beta chains follows, all from one sample in a study of control samples from healthy donors and cancer patients. Sequenced by immunoSEQ multiplex PCR; TCRdb stores in-frame clones only, minus some. The profile shows 140,000 to 150,000 clones, around 90% of them singletons. Sequencing was done on a sample of blood. All receptors come from a man aged 25-45 years in good health. CDR3s include the opening cysteine and the closing phenylalanine or tryptophan. The order of the fields is J gene, clone size, CDR3 length, V gene, D gene, CDR3 protein, CDR3 DNA. A D gene is named only where the DNA matches it firmly. Not every row has a clone size; where given, it reads once, few, many or a size class.

TRBJ2-1 few 14 TRBV6-4 TRBD2 CASSASGGANEQFF TGTGCCAGCAGTGCTAGCGGGGGGGCCAATGAGCAGTTCTTC
TRBJ2-1 . 14 TRBV28 TRBD2 CASSEAGFDNEQFF TGTGCCAGCAGTGAAGCGGGATTCGACAATGAGCAGTTCTTC
TRBJ1-5 . 15 TRBV6-2/TRBV6-3 . CASSYSGQSNQPQHF TGTGCCAGCAGTTACTCCGGACAGTCTAATCAGCCCCAGCATTTT
TRBJ1-2 . 14 TRBV29-1 . CSVPQTGTSEGYTF TGCAGCGTCCCTCAAACCGGGACGAGTGAGGGCTACACCTTC
TRBJ2-5 . 15 TRBV23-1 . CASSPDSGRWTTQYF TGCGCCAGCAGCCCGGACTCAGGGAGATGGACAACCCAGTACTTC
TRBJ1-3 . 16 TRBV5-1 . CASSLAGAGSGNTIYF TGCGCCAGCAGCTTGGCAGGGGCTGGCTCTGGAAACACCATATATTTT
TRBJ1-2 . 15 TRBV18 TRBD1 CASSQGTEPSRGYTF TGTGCCAGCTCCCAGGGGACAGAGCCTTCTAGAGGCTACACCTTC
TRBJ2-7 . 16 TRBV7-9 TRBD2 CASSGRPSGGTYEQYF TGTGCCAGCAGCGGCCGGCCTAGCGGGGGTACCTACGAGCAGTACTTC
TRBJ2-1 . 14 TRBV24-1 TRBD1 CATTGPTGAHEQFF TGTGCCACCACGGGTCCAACAGGGGCTCATGAGCAGTTCTTC
TRBJ2-7 few 14 TRBV5-5 TRBD1 CASSLGQGRDEQYF TGTGCCAGCAGCTTGGGACAGGGCCGCGACGAGCAGTACTTC
TRBJ2-7 . 15 TRBV27 TRBD1 CASSLLTGGGHEQYF TGTGCCAGCAGTTTATTGACAGGGGGCGGCCACGAGCAGTACTTC
TRBJ2-3 . 11 TRBV7-2 . CASSFPDTQYF TGTGCCAGCAGCTTTCCCGATACGCAGTATTTT
TRBJ2-7 medium-sized 12 TRBV25-1 . CASSSGQYEQYF TGTGCCAGCAGCTCAGGGCAGTACGAGCAGTACTTC
TRBJ2-1 . 15 TRBV19 . CASSRPGTTYNEQFF TGTGCCAGTAGTCGTCCCGGGACGACCTACAATGAGCAGTTCTTC
TRBJ2-2 . 14 TRBV7-2 . CASREGANTGELFF TGTGCCAGCAGGGAAGGGGCGAACACCGGGGAGCTGTTTTTT
TRBJ1-2 . 12 TRBV5-6 . CASSLANYGYTF TGTGCCAGCAGCTTGGCTAACTATGGCTACACCTTC
TRBJ1-5 few 13 TRBV2 . CASSAAPNQPQHF TGTGCCAGCAGCGCTGCCCCCAATCAGCCCCAGCATTTT
TRBJ2-7 . 16 TRBV7-9 TRBD2 CASSPLTSAGGREQYF TGTGCCAGCAGCCCGCTGACGTCAGCGGGAGGGCGAGAGCAGTACTTC
TRBJ1-6 . 15 TRBV6-5 . CASWERLSGIAPLHF TGTGCCAGCTGGGAGAGGCTATCGGGGATAGCACCCCTCCACTTT
TRBJ2-1 . 15 TRBV27 . CASSLGEGGLNEQFF TGTGCCAGCAGTTTAGGGGAAGGAGGTCTTAATGAGCAGTTCTTC
TRBJ2-5 . 15 TRBV5-1 . CASRTTGAASETQYF TGCGCCAGCAGAACGACTGGGGCAGCGTCGGAGACCCAGTACTTC
TRBJ1-1 . 14 TRBV6-6 . CASSYGAPNTEAFF TGTGCCAGCAGTTACGGGGCCCCGAACACTGAAGCTTTCTTT
TRBJ1-5 . 13 TRBV7-9 . CASSSPTGQPQHF TGTGCCAGCAGCTCGCCTACAGGACAGCCCCAGCATTTT
TRBJ1-1 few 13 TRBV7-9 . CASSLDMNTEAFF TGTGCCAGCAGCTTGGATATGAACACTGAAGCTTTCTTT
TRBJ1-1 . 13 TRBV29-1 . CSVETSMNTEAFF TGCAGCGTTGAAACGAGCATGAACACTGAAGCTTTCTTT
TRBJ1-1 few 13 TRBV6-6 . CASSAPEIAEAFF TGTGCCAGCAGTGCACCGGAGATCGCTGAAGCTTTCTTT
TRBJ1-5 . 17 TRBV15 . CATSSDREGSNNQPQHF TGTGCCACCAGCAGCGATAGGGAGGGCTCCAACAATCAGCCCCAGCATTTT
TRBJ1-1 . 14 TRBV11-3 . CASSLVSGSPEAFF TGTGCCAGCAGCTTAGTTAGTGGGTCCCCTGAAGCTTTCTTT
TRBJ2-7 . 15 TRBV29-1 TRBD1 CSVEDLTGGGYEQYF TGCAGCGTTGAAGATTTGACAGGGGGGGGCTACGAGCAGTACTTC
TRBJ1-5 . 14 TRBV5-6 . CASSSGEYNQPQHF TGTGCCAGCAGCTCAGGCGAATACAATCAGCCCCAGCATTTT
TRBJ2-7 . 13 TRBV9 . CASSVASEYEQYF TGTGCCAGCAGCGTAGCCTCGGAATACGAGCAGTACTTC
TRBJ1-5 . 15 TRBV7-2 . CASSAFGSEGQPQHF TGTGCCAGCAGCGCTTTCGGGAGTGAGGGTCAGCCCCAGCATTTT
TRBJ2-7 . 13 TRBV24-1 TRBD2 CATSDRLAVEQYF TGTGCCACCAGTGACAGACTAGCGGTCGAGCAGTACTTC
TRBJ1-6 . 16 TRBV27 . CASKGVINRGSSPLHF TGTGCCAGCAAAGGAGTCATTAATCGGGGGAGCTCACCCCTCCACTTT
TRBJ1-5 . 16 TRBV6-2/TRBV6-3 TRBD1 CASSSLTGDSNQPQHF TGTGCCAGCAGTTCGCTCACAGGGGATAGCAATCAGCCCCAGCATTTT
TRBJ1-5 . 16 TRBV28 . CASSIPLEGGNQPQHF TGTGCCAGCAGTATTCCCCTAGAAGGGGGCAATCAGCCCCAGCATTTT
TRBJ1-3 . 15 TRBV7-9 . CASSLGDNSGNTIYF TGTGCCAGCAGCTTAGGGGACAACTCTGGAAACACCATATATTTT
TRBJ2-1 . 16 TRBV4-2 TRBD2 CASSQHGGDTYNEQFF TGTGCCAGCAGCCAACACGGGGGGGATACCTACAATGAGCAGTTCTTC
TRBJ2-3 . 11 TRBV12-3/TRBV12-4 . CASSSTDTQYF TGTGCCAGCAGTTCCACAGATACGCAGTATTTT
TRBJ2-7 . 14 TRBV19 TRBD1 CASSNRDRVFEQYF TGTGCCAGTAGTAACCGGGACAGGGTATTCGAGCAGTACTTC